This T cell receptor (beta chain) was obtained from a study of T cells after yellow fever vaccination. The TCR cDNA carried a universal primer site and UMIs from 5'RACE template switching. A single record per CDR3 protein comes from TCRdb applying MiXCR to the 5' RACE reads. The table lists more than 110,000 distinct CDR3 sequences, around 6.3% of them singletons. The trim removed 11 bases at V and 4 bases at J, leaving 10 bases unmatched. The CDR3 covers 13 residues. Germline V gene data show CDR1 as MNHEY and CDR2 as SVGEGT. Study-level results: FACS-sorted repertoires could harbor abundant contaminating bulk-population clonotypes. The study found a weaker secondary response that peaked faster, day 5 versus 15. After the booster, approximately 96% of CD4 and 75% to 90% of CD8 primary-response clones were re-detected.

In this sample, this clonotype turned up many times. As yet, its antigen is unknown. The TCR originated in a man aged 25-45 years who received the YFV17D yellow fever vaccine. The source material was CD4+ T cells sorted from PBMCs, sampled 10 days after the yellow fever booster vaccination. V and J are TRBV6-2 or TRBV6-3 and TRBJ2-7; TRBD2 agrees at 8 bases. In DNA, the CDR3 is TGTGCCTGTAAGGGACTAGAACCTTACGAGCAGTACTTC. Amino acids: CACKGLEPYEQYF.